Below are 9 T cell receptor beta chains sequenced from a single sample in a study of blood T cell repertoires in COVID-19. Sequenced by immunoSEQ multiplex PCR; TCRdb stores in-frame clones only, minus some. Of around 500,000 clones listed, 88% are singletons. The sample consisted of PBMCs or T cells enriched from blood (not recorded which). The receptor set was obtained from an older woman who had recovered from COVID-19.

The DNA for the CDR3 is TGTGCCAGCAGTCGGGGACGGCGGGGGGGCCAAGGGACCGGGGAGCTGTTTTTT. It translates to CASSRGRRGGQGTGELFF. The rearrangement joins TRBV6-6 to TRBJ2-2; 9 bases fit TRBD2. The CDR3 runs to 18 residues. Germline trimming cut 5 bases from V and 5 bases from J; bases unmatched to any gene: 15. Germline CDR1 and CDR2: MNHNY and SVGAGI (reference sequence).

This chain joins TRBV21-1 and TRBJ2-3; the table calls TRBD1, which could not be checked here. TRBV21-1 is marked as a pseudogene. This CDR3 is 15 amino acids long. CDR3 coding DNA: TGTGCCAGCATCCTGACAGGGTCTTCTACAGATACGCAGTATTTT. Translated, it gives CASILTGSSTDTQYF.

CDR3 residues: CASSEVAGAGNTIYF. CDR3 nucleotides: TGTGCCAGCAGTGAAGTGGCAGGGGCTGGAAACACCATATATTTT. V usage is TRBV2 and J usage is TRBJ1-3; D perhaps matches TRBD1 (6 bases). Germline V gene lookup returns CDR1 SNHLY and CDR2 FYNNEI. The CDR3 extends over 15 amino acids. The V end lost 1 base, the J end lost 2 bases, and 9 bases lay between the germline ends.

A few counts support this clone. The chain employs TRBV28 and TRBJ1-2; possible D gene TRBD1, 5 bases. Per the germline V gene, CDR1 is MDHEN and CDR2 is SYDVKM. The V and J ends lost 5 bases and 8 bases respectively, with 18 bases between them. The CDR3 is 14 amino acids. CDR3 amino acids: CASSPKTQGNGYTF. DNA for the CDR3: TGTGCCAGCAGTCCTAAGACTCAGGGAAACGGCTACACCTTC.

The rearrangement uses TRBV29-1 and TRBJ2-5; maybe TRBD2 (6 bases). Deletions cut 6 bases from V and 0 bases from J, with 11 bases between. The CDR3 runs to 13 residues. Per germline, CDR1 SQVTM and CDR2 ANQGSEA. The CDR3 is CSVVGGYQETQYF. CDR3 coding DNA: TGCAGCGTCGTGGGGGGATACCAAGAGACCCAGTACTTC.

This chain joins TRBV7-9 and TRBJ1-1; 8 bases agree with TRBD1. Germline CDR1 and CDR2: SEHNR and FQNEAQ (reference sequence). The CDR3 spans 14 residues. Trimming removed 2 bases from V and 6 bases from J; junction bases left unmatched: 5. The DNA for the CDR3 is TGTGCCAGCAGCTTAACATCGACAGGGGCTGAAGCTTTCTTT. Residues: CASSLTSTGAEAFF. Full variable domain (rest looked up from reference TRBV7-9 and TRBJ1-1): DTGVSQNPRHKITKRGQNVTFRCDPISEHNRLYWYRQTLGQGPEFLTYFQNEAQLEKSRLLSDRFSAERPKGSFSTLEIQRTEQGDSAMYLCASSLTSTGAEAFFGQGTRLTVV.

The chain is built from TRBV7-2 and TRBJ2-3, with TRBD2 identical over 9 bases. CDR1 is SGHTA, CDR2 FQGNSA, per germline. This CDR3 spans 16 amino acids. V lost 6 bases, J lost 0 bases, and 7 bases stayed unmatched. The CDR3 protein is CASRSSSGVSTDTQYF. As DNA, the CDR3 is TGTGCCAGCAGGTCCTCTAGCGGGGTCAGCACAGATACGCAGTATTTT.

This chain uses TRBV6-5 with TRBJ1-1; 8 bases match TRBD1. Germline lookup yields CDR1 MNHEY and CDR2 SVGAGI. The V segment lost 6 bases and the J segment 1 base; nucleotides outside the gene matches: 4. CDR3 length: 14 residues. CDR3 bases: TGTGCCAGCAGCTTCGGACAGGGGAACACTGAAGCTTTCTTT. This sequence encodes CASSFGQGNTEAFF.

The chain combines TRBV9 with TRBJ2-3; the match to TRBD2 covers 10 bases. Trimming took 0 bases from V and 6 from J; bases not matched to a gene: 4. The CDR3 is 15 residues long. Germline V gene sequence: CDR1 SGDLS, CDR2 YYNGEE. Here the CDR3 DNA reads TGTGCCAGCAGCGTAGCTAGCGGGGGATATGATACGCAGTATTTT. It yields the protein CASSVASGGYDTQYF.